The entry that follows covers one TCR beta chain sequence. The data were obtained in a study of blood T cell repertoires in COVID-19. Background on the study: COVID-19 samples, acute and convalescent, were from the United States, Italy and Spain. The analysed material was cDNA or gDNA that came from T cells, B-cell-depleted T cells, or PBMCs.

Authors' processing steps: It was from reference gene primer amplification that nucleated cell counts were estimated. Only in-frame clones appear in the TCRdb table, and some are missing; sequencing was by immunoSEQ multiplex PCR. V and J calls and clone size come straight from that table; D and trimming were deduced from the DNA. Seen here are about 190,000 clones, 80% to 95% observed once, and the top ten hold approximately 0.5%. The TCR comes from a man over 45 with acute or convalescent COVID-19. Sequencing was performed on peripheral blood.

CDR3 residues: CASTSHQGSYEQYF. The CDR3 DNA follows: TGTGCCAGCACAAGTCACCAGGGATCCTACGAGCAGTACTTC. The chain employs TRBV28 and TRBJ2-7; D might be TRBD1 (5 bases). Germline CDR1 MDHEN, CDR2 SYDVKM. V was cut by 7 bases and J by 1 base, with 14 bases left in between. This CDR3 contains 14 residues.